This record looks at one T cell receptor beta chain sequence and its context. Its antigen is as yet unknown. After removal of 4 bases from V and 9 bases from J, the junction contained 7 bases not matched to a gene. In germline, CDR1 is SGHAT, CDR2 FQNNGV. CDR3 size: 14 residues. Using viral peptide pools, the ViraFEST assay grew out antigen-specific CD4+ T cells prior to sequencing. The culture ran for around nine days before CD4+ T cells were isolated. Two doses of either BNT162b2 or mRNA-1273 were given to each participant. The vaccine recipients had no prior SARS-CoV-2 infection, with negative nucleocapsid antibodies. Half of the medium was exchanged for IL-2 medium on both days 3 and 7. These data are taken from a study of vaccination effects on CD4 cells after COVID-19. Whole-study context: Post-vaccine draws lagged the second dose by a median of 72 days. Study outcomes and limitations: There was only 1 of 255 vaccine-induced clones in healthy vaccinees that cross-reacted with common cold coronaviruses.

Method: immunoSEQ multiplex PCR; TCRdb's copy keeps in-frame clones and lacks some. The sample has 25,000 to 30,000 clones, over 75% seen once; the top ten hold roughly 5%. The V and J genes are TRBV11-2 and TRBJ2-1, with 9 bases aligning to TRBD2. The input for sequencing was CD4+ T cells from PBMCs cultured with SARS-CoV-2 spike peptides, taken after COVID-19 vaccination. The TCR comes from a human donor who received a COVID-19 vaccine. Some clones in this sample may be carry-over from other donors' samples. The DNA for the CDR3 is TGTGCCAGCAGCTGGACTAGCGTTTCAGGTGAGCAGTTCTTC. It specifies CASSWTSVSGEQFF.